The next 31 T cell receptor beta chains were all read from a single sample in a study of blood T cell repertoires in COVID-19. Clones were read by immunoSEQ multiplex PCR, and TCRdb kept only the in-frame ones, dropping some. The sample holds 150,000 to 190,000 clones, approximately 79% seen once. Material for sequencing was PBMCs or T cells enriched from blood (not recorded which). The receptor set was obtained from a man in his forties or fifties who had recovered from COVID-19.

V usage is TRBV11-2 and J usage is TRBJ2-4; D remains unclear. The CDR3 extends over 15 amino acids. Trimming removed 5 bases from V and 0 bases from J, with 11 bases in between. Per the germline V gene, CDR1 is SGHAT and CDR2 is FQNNGV. The CDR3 protein is CASSKNKVAKNIQYF. The DNA of the CDR3 is TGTGCCAGCAGCAAAAACAAAGTAGCCAAAAACATTCAGTACTTC.

This sequence joins TRBV11-1 and TRBJ1-2; D not resolved. Germline loops: CDR1 SGHAT, CDR2 FQDESV (reference sequence). Trimming took 5 bases from V and 4 from J, leaving 17 bases between them. The CDR3 has 15 amino acids. The CDR3 is CASSLSSDTFYGYTF. CDR3 DNA: TGTGCCAGCAGCCTTAGTTCCGACACTTTCTATGGCTACACCTTC.

The J gene is TRBJ1-2, the V gene TRBV5-1; D perhaps matches TRBD1 (6 bases). V was cut by 3 bases and J by 4 bases, with 10 bases left in between. This CDR3 has 13 residues. Germline V CDR1 and CDR2: SGHRS, YFSETQ. The CDR3, as DNA: TGCGCCAGCAGCTCTACAGGGTTCTATGGCTACACCTTC. Its protein product is CASSSTGFYGYTF.

The chain links TRBV7-2 to TRBJ2-7; TRBD2 matches at 11 bases. CDR3 size: 15 residues. With 2 bases clipped from V and 4 bases from J, the junction kept 4 bases outside the gene matches. Germline CDR1 and CDR2: SGHTA and FQGNSA. CDR3 loop: CASSLSPSGGYEQYF. Here the CDR3 DNA reads TGTGCCAGCAGCTTATCGCCTAGCGGGGGGTACGAGCAGTACTTC.

This clone was seen a single time. V usage is TRBV30 and J usage is TRBJ1-2; TRBD1 might be the D (5 bases). Germline V gene data show CDR1 as GTSNPN and CDR2 as SVGIG (reference sequence). Trimming stripped 2 bases from V and 4 bases from J, with 11 bases between. The length of the CDR3 is 13 residues. The chain's CDR3 is CAWSSQDSYGYTF. CDR3 DNA sequence: TGTGCCTGGAGTTCACAAGACAGCTATGGCTACACCTTC.

This clone showed up just once. The rearrangement links TRBV9 to TRBJ2-7; tentative D call: TRBD1 (6 bases). The CDR3 runs 12 residues. Trimming cost V 4 bases and J 7 bases, with 12 bases left between them. Germline loops: CDR1 SGDLS, CDR2 YYNGEE. This chain's CDR3 is CASSPRDTEQYF. DNA of the CDR3: TGTGCCAGCAGCCCCCGGGACACTGAGCAGTACTTC.

This chain uses TRBV7-9 with TRBJ2-7; TRBD1 matches 7 bases. The CDR3 has 12 amino acids. Unmatched junction bases numbered 2, after V lost 2 bases and J lost 7 bases. CDR1 SEHNR and CDR2 FQNEAQ come from the germline V gene (reference sequence). This CDR3 is CASSLKDREQYF. The CDR3, as DNA: TGTGCCAGCAGCTTAAAGGACAGGGAGCAGTACTTC.

This clone was observed once. The V and J genes are TRBV15 and TRBJ1-4, with D possibly matching TRBD1 (5 bases). The CDR3 sequence is 15 residues long. V was clipped by 0 bases and J by 8 bases, with 13 bases between them. From germline, CDR1 is LNHNV and CDR2 YYDKDF (reference sequence). CDR3 in DNA: TGTGCCACCAGCAGAGATTGGAGGGGACGGGAAAAACTGTTTTTT. This codes for CATSRDWRGREKLFF.

The chain recombines TRBV7-2 with TRBJ2-7; 10 nucleotides align to TRBD2. The CDR3 runs 15 residues. Looked up from germline, CDR1 is SGHTA and CDR2 is FQGNSA. V gave up 3 bases and J gave up 0 bases; unmatched junction bases: 2. CDR3 region: CASSFSGGLSYEQYF. The CDR3 nucleotides read TGTGCCAGCAGCTTTAGCGGGGGGCTCTCCTACGAGCAGTACTTC.

V is TRBV9 and J is TRBJ1-3; the D gene is possibly TRBD1 (6 bases). The CDR3 runs 17 residues. Deletions cut 4 bases from V and 0 bases from J, with 17 bases between. Per germline, CDR1 SGDLS and CDR2 YYNGEE. As DNA, the CDR3 is TGTGCCAGCAGCACTCAACTGGACAGCCCCTCTGGAAACACCATATATTTT. This gives the protein CASSTQLDSPSGNTIYF. Full variable domain (missing parts from reference TRBV9 and TRBJ1-3): DSGVTQTPKHLITATGQRVTLRCSPRSGDLSVYWYQQSLDQGLQFLIQYYNGEERAKGNILERFSAQQFPDLHSELNLSSLELGDSALYFCASSTQLDSPSGNTIYFGEGSWLTVV.

The V and J genes are TRBV7-8 and TRBJ1-4; no clear D. Germline V gives CDR1 SGHVS, CDR2 FQNEAQ. The CDR3 is made up of 15 amino acids. Deletions cut 0 bases from V and 12 bases from J, with 17 bases between. The CDR3 sequence is CASSLAEVKAVQLFF. CDR3 nucleotide sequence: TGTGCCAGCAGCTTAGCAGAGGTGAAGGCGGTTCAACTGTTTTTT.

The J gene is TRBJ2-2, the V gene TRBV10-3; 10 positions match TRBD2. Germline loops: CDR1 ENHRY, CDR2 SYGVKD. The J segment lost 6 bases and the V segment lost 0 bases, leaving 7 bases of the junction unmatched. This CDR3 comprises 17 residues. The CDR3 sequence is CAISESGTSVSAGELFF. Here the CDR3 DNA reads TGTGCCATCAGTGAGTCCGGGACTAGCGTATCGGCCGGGGAGCTGTTTTTT.

V gene TRBV27 combines with J gene TRBJ1-3; D uncertain. CDR3 length: 17 residues. Germline V lookup: CDR1 MNHEY, CDR2 SMNVEV (reference sequence). The V gene lost 0 bases and the J gene lost 4 bases, with 16 bases spanning the gap. The CDR3 sequence is CASSLSAGRSSGNTIYF. The CDR3 nucleotides are TGTGCCAGCAGTTTATCCGCGGGGAGGTCCTCCGGAAACACCATATATTTT.

This chain links TRBV27 with TRBJ1-1; tentatively, D is TRBD1 (5 bases). CDR1 and CDR2 (germline): MNHEY, SMNVEV (reference sequence). Between the trimmed V and J ends, which lost 2 bases and 2 bases, there was a span of 12 bases. The CDR3 is 15 residues long. CDR3 loop: CASSLGAGLNTEAFF. CDR3 bases: TGTGCCAGCAGTTTAGGGGCAGGCCTTAACACTGAAGCTTTCTTT.

The chain couples TRBV6-2 or TRBV6-3 to TRBJ1-6; TRBD1 matches at 7 bases. Looked up from germline, CDR1 is MNHEY and CDR2 is SVGEGT. The CDR3 sequence is 15 residues long. V shed 4 bases, J shed 9 bases, and the junction held 9 bases outside the gene matches. The CDR3 DNA follows: TGTGCCAGCAGTTTACTCGACAGGGTCTCTTCACCCCTCCACTTT. Translating it yields CASSLLDRVSSPLHF.

This rearrangement joins TRBV9 to TRBJ2-2; tentatively, D is TRBD2 (6 bases). With 0 bases removed from V and 4 bases from J, the gap between germline ends came to 10 bases. The CDR3 runs 15 residues. CDR1 and CDR2 (germline): SGDLS, YYNGEE. The CDR3 DNA follows: TGTGCCAGCAGCGTAGTGGGGGGTCCCACCGGGGAGCTGTTTTTT. This gives the protein CASSVVGGPTGELFF. The whole variable domain, remainder taken from reference TRBV9 and TRBJ2-2, is DSGVTQTPKHLITATGQRVTLRCSPRSGDLSVYWYQQSLDQGLQFLIQYYNGEERAKGNILERFSAQQFPDLHSELNLSSLELGDSALYFCASSVVGGPTGELFFGEGSRLTVL.

The chain has TRBV5-6 and TRBJ1-1; possible D gene TRBD1, 5 bases. Germline V gene sequence: CDR1 SGHDT, CDR2 YYEEEE. The CDR3 loop spans 15 amino acids. Deletions cut 0 bases from V and 5 bases from J, with 14 bases between. The CDR3 reads CASSLAGQGRTEAFF. CDR3 DNA: TGTGCCAGCAGCTTGGCCGGTCAGGGAAGGACTGAAGCTTTCTTT.

The genes are TRBV29-1 and TRBJ1-1; D may be TRBD1 (6 bases). Trimming left V 7 bases short and J 6 bases short, with 12 bases between. This CDR3 has 11 amino acids. Germline V gene data show CDR1 as SQVTM and CDR2 as ANQGSEA. CDR3 region: CSANRDSEAFF. The CDR3 nucleotides read TGCAGCGCCAACAGGGATTCTGAAGCTTTCTTT.

This clone was picked up one time. The chain has TRBV12-3 or TRBV12-4 and TRBJ2-3; D is uncertain. The CDR3 length is 11 residues. Trimming removed 8 bases at V and 5 bases at J, with 8 bases between. CDR3 sequence reads: CASGRRDTQYF. The CDR3 nucleotides are TGTGCCAGCGGAAGGAGAGATACGCAGTATTTT.

The V call is TRBV11-2, the J call TRBJ2-2; D perhaps matches TRBD1 (6 bases). CDR1 and CDR2 from the germline V gene are SGHAT and FQNNGV. V was clipped by 5 bases and J by 4 bases, with 11 bases between them. The CDR3 is made up of 14 amino acids. DNA for the CDR3: TGTGCCAGCAGCAGAACACAGGGCACCGGGGAGCTGTTTTTT. This encodes CASSRTQGTGELFF.

The chain is built from TRBV6-2 or TRBV6-3 and TRBJ1-1; weak D call: TRBD1 (6 bases). This CDR3 contains 13 residues. The V and J ends lost 5 bases and 4 bases respectively, with 11 bases between them. Looked up from germline, CDR1 is MNHEY and CDR2 is SVGEGT. Here the CDR3 reads CASSRQEGTEAFF. CDR3 nucleotides: TGTGCCAGCAGTCGACAGGAAGGCACTGAAGCTTTCTTT.

This clone appeared a few times. The chain links TRBV6-1 to TRBJ1-5; D is perhaps TRBD1 (6 bases). V was clipped by 1 base and J by 7 bases, with 14 bases between them. Germline V gene lookup returns CDR1 MNHNS and CDR2 SASEGT. There are 15 residues in the CDR3. The CDR3 nucleotides are TGTGCCAGCAGTGAAGTGGGGGGGGCCGGGCAGCCCCAGCATTTT. This encodes CASSEVGGAGQPQHF.

The rearrangement uses TRBV5-5 and TRBJ1-1; 9 bases line up with TRBD1. Germline loops: CDR1 SGHKS, CDR2 YYEKEE (reference sequence). J gave up 7 bases and V 4 bases, and 2 bases lay outside the gene matches. The CDR3 extends over 12 amino acids. CDR3 in amino acids: CASSRQGGEAFF. The CDR3 region has the DNA TGTGCCAGCAGCCGACAGGGGGGTGAAGCTTTCTTT.

This clone was detected only a few times. The V call is TRBV5-1, the J call TRBJ1-6, with 7 bases aligning to TRBD1. V was pared by 5 bases and J by 4 bases, with 6 bases of the junction left unmatched. CDR1 and CDR2 (germline): SGHRS, YFSETQ. The CDR3 consists of 15 residues. The chain's CDR3 is CASRLDRAYNSPLHF. For the CDR3, the DNA is TGCGCCAGCAGACTTGACAGGGCTTATAATTCACCCCTCCACTTT.

V gene TRBV7-2 combines with J gene TRBJ2-7; D is perhaps TRBD1 (6 bases). This CDR3 has 15 amino acids. V was shortened by 1 base and J by 2 bases, with 12 bases between the two germline ends. Germline loops: CDR1 SGHTA, CDR2 FQGNSA. The CDR3, as DNA: TGTGCCAGCAGCTTAGAGGGACAACGCACCTACGAGCAGTACTTC. This sequence encodes CASSLEGQRTYEQYF.

This chain connects TRBV4-2 to TRBJ2-2; 11 positions match TRBD2. The V segment lost 0 bases and the J segment 3 bases; nucleotides outside the gene matches: 3. Germline V gene sequence: CDR1 LGHNA, CDR2 YNFKEQ. CDR3 length: 17 residues. CDR3 sequence: CASSQDIAGGHTGELFF. DNA for the CDR3: TGTGCCAGCAGCCAAGATATAGCGGGGGGGCACACCGGGGAGCTGTTTTTT.

This clone appeared once. V usage is TRBV2 and J usage is TRBJ1-5, with a weak D call TRBD1 (5 bases). The germline V gene encodes CDR1 SNHLY and CDR2 FYNNEI. V gave up 4 bases and J gave up 5 bases, with 18 bases separating them. CDR3 length equals 16 residues. The CDR3 loop is CASSGGVSGIDQPQHF. CDR3 nucleotide sequence: TGTGCCAGCAGTGGGGGCGTGTCGGGTATAGATCAGCCCCAGCATTTT.

The chain joins TRBV3-1 (or the pseudogene TRBV3-2) to TRBJ2-2; TRBD1 might be the D (6 bases). The CDR3 has 17 amino acids. CDR1 and CDR2 (germline): LGHDT, YNNKEL (reference sequence). V lost 6 bases and J 0 bases, leaving 17 bases between the germline ends. The CDR3 sequence is CASSWKLGTTNTGELFF. In DNA, the CDR3 is TGTGCCAGCAGTTGGAAACTCGGGACAACGAACACCGGGGAGCTGTTTTTT.

Here the CDR3 DNA reads TGTGCCAGCAGCCCGATAATGGGACGGGAGAATTCACCCCTCCACTTT. Translated, it gives CASSPIMGRENSPLHF. The chain links TRBV7-2 to TRBJ1-6; a possible D gene is TRBD1 (5 bases). The germline V gene encodes CDR1 SGHTA and CDR2 FQGNSA. The V gene lost 5 bases and the J gene lost 7 bases, with 18 bases spanning the gap. This CDR3 is built from 16 residues.

This chain uses TRBV9 with TRBJ2-1, with 10 positions matching TRBD2. The CDR3 spans 16 residues. Germline V gene sequence: CDR1 SGDLS, CDR2 YYNGEE. Losses at the gene ends were 3 bases for V and 9 bases for J; bases not matched to a gene: 12. The CDR3, as DNA: TGTGCCAGCAGCGCTAATAGCGGGGGGCTTTGGGGTGAGCAGTTCTTC. Amino acid sequence: CASSANSGGLWGEQFF. Using reference TRBV9 and TRBJ2-1 for the parts outside the CDR3, the full variable domain is DSGVTQTPKHLITATGQRVTLRCSPRSGDLSVYWYQQSLDQGLQFLIQYYNGEERAKGNILERFSAQQFPDLHSELNLSSLELGDSALYFCASSANSGGLWGEQFFGPGTRLTVL.

This chain joins TRBV6-5 and TRBJ2-2; 9 positions agree with TRBD1. J gave up 3 bases and V 8 bases, and 4 bases lay outside the gene matches. CDR1 is MNHEY, CDR2 SVGAGI, per germline. This CDR3 is built from 14 residues. The CDR3 loop reads CASGQGWDTGELFF. In DNA, the CDR3 is TGTGCCAGCGGACAGGGGTGGGACACCGGGGAGCTGTTTTTT.